This T cell receptor (beta chain) appears in the sequencing data of a study of T cell responses to AZD1222 COVID-19 vaccine. Whole-study results and caveats: Only a handful of AZD1222 recipients, several in all, had baseline seropositivity.

Only in-frame clones appear in the TCRdb table, and some are missing; sequencing was by immunoSEQ multiplex PCR. The repertoire consists of about 96,000 clones, with around 90% occurring once and the leading ten covering roughly 24%. V was clipped by 6 bases and J by 3 bases; unmatched bases: 7. This CDR3 spans 14 amino acids. CDR1 is MNHEY and CDR2 is SVGEGT in the germline V gene. Turning to this clone: Its antigen is still unknown.

This specimen was peripheral blood, taken on day 0 of AZD1222 vaccination. This chain uses TRBV6-2 or TRBV6-3 with TRBJ1-1, with 7 bases aligning to TRBD1. The sequence came from an adult in good health. The CDR3 here is CASSLQGRDTEAFF. DNA of the CDR3: TGTGCCAGCAGCCTACAGGGGCGCGACACTGAAGCTTTCTTT.